The 20 T cell receptor beta chains presented below share a single source sample, sequenced in a study of blood T cells in healthy people across ages. The authors ran a second PCR of roughly 6 to 11 cycles using a sample-barcoded 5' primer and a J-beta primer mix. TCRdb re-called the 5' RACE reads with MiXCR, one entry per CDR3 protein. The sample yields 790,000 or so distinct CDR3 sequences, 35% to 60% seen once. The sequencing sample was made of blood. All receptors derive from a man older than 75 in good health.

V usage is TRBV20-1 and J usage is TRBJ2-3; D not resolved. Germline CDR1 DFQATT, CDR2 SNEGSKA (reference sequence). The CDR3 extends over 17 amino acids. The V gene lost 0 bases and the J gene lost 4 bases, with 20 bases spanning the gap. The CDR3 nucleotides read TGCAGTGCTAGAGAGAGGTGGCGGCCCTACCGGGCAGATACGCAGTATTTT. The encoded protein is CSARERWRPYRADTQYF.

The chain links TRBV5-1 to TRBJ2-1, with D uncertain. The V gene's germline CDR1 is SGHRS and CDR2 YFSETQ. The V end was cut by 4 bases, the J end by 10 bases, with 15 bases between. The CDR3 has 13 residues. This CDR3 is CASSENGAYEQFF. CDR3 DNA: TGCGCCAGCAGCGAGAACGGAGCCTACGAGCAGTTCTTC.

The chain has TRBV20-1 and TRBJ2-5; 8 positions match TRBD2. The germline gives CDR1 DFQATT, CDR2 SNEGSKA (reference sequence). Trimming removed 3 bases from V and 1 base from J; junction bases left unmatched: 10. The CDR3 is made up of 16 amino acids. The CDR3 loop is CSASLDAGGSQETQYF. The DNA for the CDR3 is TGCAGTGCTAGTCTTGACGCGGGGGGCTCCCAAGAGACCCAGTACTTC.

V is TRBV27 and J is TRBJ2-6; no definite D call. V gave up 4 bases and J gave up 2 bases, with 9 bases separating them. The germline CDR1 and CDR2 sequences are MNHEY and SMNVEV (reference sequence). The CDR3 totals 15 residues. CDR3 protein: CASSYGLPGANVLTF. DNA of the CDR3: TGTGCCAGCAGTTACGGCCTACCTGGGGCCAACGTCCTGACTTTC.

The genes are TRBV12-3 or TRBV12-4 and TRBJ2-1, with D possibly TRBD1 on 6 matching bases. The CDR3 sequence is 15 residues long. V gave up 3 bases and J gave up 5 bases, with 14 bases separating them. The DNA of the CDR3 is TGTGCCAGCAGTTTGACACAGGGAACCGACAATGAGCAGTTCTTC. Its translation is CASSLTQGTDNEQFF.

The chain joins TRBV15 to TRBJ2-1, with 8 bases matching TRBD2. Losses at the gene ends were 8 bases for V and 10 bases for J; bases not matched to a gene: 10. The CDR3 totals 13 residues. CDR1 and CDR2 (germline): LNHNV, YYDKDF (reference sequence). The CDR3 spells CATSGLVIREQFF. The CDR3 DNA reads TGTGCCACCTCGGGACTAGTAATACGGGAGCAGTTCTTC.

This clonotype was recorded at least ten times. V is TRBV27 and J is TRBJ2-7, with D uncertain. The CDR3 has 15 amino acids. V dropped 6 bases and J dropped 2 bases, with 17 bases sitting between them. Germline loops: CDR1 MNHEY, CDR2 SMNVEV (reference sequence). This CDR3 is CASSTVDRRPYEQYF. In DNA, the CDR3 is TGTGCCAGCAGCACAGTAGACCGACGGCCCTACGAGCAGTACTTC.

V gene TRBV10-3 combines with J gene TRBJ2-1, with 9 bases aligning to TRBD1. Trimming took 6 bases from V and 6 from J; bases not matched to a gene: 3. CDR1 is ENHRY and CDR2 is SYGVKD in the germline V gene. This CDR3 has 13 amino acids. The CDR3 bases are TGTGCCATCAGGGGACAGGGACCCAATGAGCAGTTCTTC. Translated: CAIRGQGPNEQFF.

The CDR3 reads CASSQVEGASRPYEQYF. DNA of the CDR3: TGTGCCAGCAGCCAAGTTGAGGGGGCTTCTAGACCCTACGAGCAGTACTTC. The V gene is TRBV3-1, the J gene TRBJ2-7; TRBD1 agrees at 7 bases. Germline V CDR1 and CDR2: LGHDT, YNNKEL (reference sequence). This CDR3 is built from 17 residues. The trim removed 1 base at V and 2 bases at J, leaving 11 bases unmatched.

Ten or more counts support this clonotype. The rearrangement joins TRBV12-3 or TRBV12-4 to TRBJ2-1; D perhaps matches TRBD1 (5 bases). Trimming removed 6 bases at V and 4 bases at J, with 16 bases between. The CDR3 totals 15 residues. This CDR3 reads CASRPDSSSYNEQFF. The CDR3, as DNA: TGTGCCAGCAGACCAGACAGTTCTAGTTACAATGAGCAGTTCTTC.

This clonotype was detected only a few times. This chain joins TRBV21-1 and TRBJ2-1; the table's TRBD1 call for D was not verified on the DNA. TRBV21-1 is noted as a pseudogene. The length of the CDR3 is 12 residues. The DNA for the CDR3 is TGTGCCAGCCGACAGGTAGACAATGAGCAGTTCTTC. This codes for CASRQVDNEQFF.

The J gene is TRBJ2-1, the V gene TRBV20-1; 12 bases match TRBD2. V was pared by 0 bases and J by 1 base, with 13 bases of the junction left unmatched. From germline, CDR1 is DFQATT and CDR2 SNEGSKA (reference sequence). This CDR3 has 20 residues. Written as DNA, the CDR3 is TGCAGTGCTAGAGATTCTTTAAGACTAGCGGGAGCAGCGTCCTACAATGAGCAGTTCTTC. Amino acids: CSARDSLRLAGAASYNEQFF.

This clonotype was counted a few times. The gene calls are TRBV19 and TRBJ1-4, with 9 bases identical to TRBD1. The CDR3 runs 15 residues. V lost 3 bases and J lost 4; bases outside the gene matches: 3. CDR1 LNHDA and CDR2 SQIVND come from the germline V gene (reference sequence). The CDR3: CASSIGQGINEKLFF. The CDR3 nucleotides read TGTGCCAGTAGTATTGGACAGGGGATTAATGAAAAACTGTTTTTT.

This clonotype was seen a handful of times. The chain has TRBV7-2 and TRBJ2-1, with 8 bases identical to TRBD2. Losses at the gene ends were 1 base for V and 6 bases for J; bases not matched to a gene: 5. The CDR3 runs 15 residues. Per the germline V gene, CDR1 is SGHTA and CDR2 is FQGNSA. This CDR3 is CASSLDGSGGNEQFF. The CDR3 bases are TGTGCCAGCAGCTTAGATGGCAGCGGGGGCAATGAGCAGTTCTTC.

The rearrangement uses TRBV6-6 and TRBJ2-7; 11 nucleotides agree with TRBD2. The V segment lost 0 bases and the J segment 5 bases; nucleotides outside the gene matches: 3. Germline V lookup: CDR1 MNHNY, CDR2 SVGAGI (reference sequence). The CDR3 runs to 15 residues. The CDR3 sequence is CASSYSTSGSHEQYF. CDR3 nucleotides: TGTGCCAGCAGTTACTCAACTAGCGGGAGCCACGAGCAGTACTTC.

This clonotype was counted between two and nine times. The chain recombines TRBV7-3 with TRBJ2-5; D is perhaps TRBD1 or TRBD2 (5 bases each). The CDR3 runs to 13 residues. Germline V lookup: CDR1 SGHTA, CDR2 FQGTGA. V was cut by 6 bases and J by 11 bases, with 19 bases left in between. CDR3 bases: TGTGCCAGCAGTCCTCGACTCCTGGGGGAGCAGTACTTC. It codes for CASSPRLLGEQYF.

The V call is TRBV28, the J call TRBJ2-3; the D is unclear. V lost 5 bases and J lost 2, with 11 bases in between. In germline, CDR1 is MDHEN, CDR2 SYDVKM. There are 14 residues in the CDR3. The CDR3 DNA follows: TGTGCCAGCAGTCCCTACGAGAACACAGATACGCAGTATTTT. Protein product: CASSPYENTDTQYF.

This clonotype came up a few times. This sequence joins TRBV28 and TRBJ1-2, with D hard to call. From germline, CDR1 is MDHEN and CDR2 SYDVKM. The V end was cut by 5 bases, the J end by 0 bases, with 13 bases between. The CDR3 is 15 residues long. This CDR3 reads CASSQEGTSNYGYTF. CDR3 coding DNA: TGTGCCAGCAGTCAGGAAGGCACCTCTAACTATGGCTACACCTTC.

This rearrangement joins TRBV14 to TRBJ2-7; 7 bases fit TRBD1. Germline trimming cut 3 bases from V and 9 bases from J; bases unmatched to any gene: 8. The CDR3 contains 13 residues. Germline V lookup: CDR1 SGHDN, CDR2 FVKESK. CDR3 nucleotides: TGTGCCAGCAGCCATGCACGACAGGGAGCGCAGTACTTC. Translating gives CASSHARQGAQYF.

This chain joins TRBV20-1 and TRBJ2-1, with TRBD2 matching 7 bases. TRBJ2-7 explains the end of the DNA better; the J call may be wrong. Germline-derived CDR1 and CDR2 are DFQATT and SNEGSKA (reference sequence). CDR3 length: 14 residues. CDR3 DNA: TGCAGTGCCTCCCGCGGGAGCTCCTACAATGAGCAGTACTTC. Amino acid sequence: CSASRGSSYNEQYF.